Presented here are 15 T cell receptor beta chains from one specimen sequenced in a study of cytomegalovirus exposure and HLA in healthy donors. Amplification used 60 Vbeta primers and 13 Jbeta primers. Method: immunoSEQ multiplex PCR; TCRdb's copy keeps in-frame clones and lacks some. The sample yields 190,000 or so clones, less than 85% seen once. The source material was PBMCs. These receptors were taken from a boy younger than 18 in good health and CMV-seronegative.

The chain combines TRBV5-7 with TRBJ1-2; D is undetermined. TRBV5-7 counts as an open reading frame of uncertain function. V shed 2 bases and J shed 8 bases, with 16 bases lying between them. This CDR3 is 14 amino acids long. CDR3 loop: CASSFLRATGGYTF. The CDR3 nucleotides are TGTGCCAGCAGCTTCCTTCGGGCGACGGGGGGCTACACCTTC.

The genes are TRBV6-5 and TRBJ1-2, with TRBD1 identical over 7 bases. Per the germline V gene, CDR1 is MNHEY and CDR2 is SVGAGI. This CDR3 comprises 14 residues. V lost 6 bases, J lost 7 bases, and 11 bases stayed unmatched. In nucleotides, the CDR3 is TGTGCCAGCAGGATACGACAGGGAGGATTTGGCTACACCTTC. This encodes CASRIRQGGFGYTF.

This clone was detected only a few times. The chain couples TRBV6-6 to TRBJ1-3; D possibly corresponds to TRBD1 (6 bases). The CDR3 is made up of 16 amino acids. With 7 bases removed from V and 2 bases from J, the gap between germline ends came to 18 bases. Germline CDR1 reads MNHNY; CDR2 reads SVGAGI (reference sequence). CDR3 residues: CASTQPRGPPGNTIYF. The CDR3 DNA reads as TGTGCCAGCACCCAACCCAGGGGTCCCCCTGGAAACACCATATATTTT.

The chain uses TRBV5-6 and TRBJ1-1; D not resolved. With 3 bases removed from V and 8 bases from J, the gap between germline ends came to 14 bases. The CDR3 is 13 residues long. In germline, CDR1 is SGHDT, CDR2 YYEEEE. Here the CDR3 reads CASSSMGREEAFF. The CDR3 DNA sequence: TGTGCCAGCAGCTCGATGGGTCGGGAGGAAGCTTTCTTT.

The CDR3 DNA reads TGTGCCTGGAGTGTTCTGACTGAGGATGGCTACACCTTC. The encoded protein is CAWSVLTEDGYTF. The V gene is TRBV30, the J gene TRBJ1-2; D is uncertain. Germline V gene sequence: CDR1 GTSNPN, CDR2 SVGIG (reference sequence). V lost 0 bases, J lost 6 bases, and 11 bases lay in between. The CDR3 runs 13 residues.

The V gene is TRBV4-1, the J gene TRBJ1-1, with 9 bases fitting TRBD1. Per germline, CDR1 MGHRA and CDR2 YSYEKL. With 7 bases clipped from V and 6 bases from J, the junction kept 12 bases outside the gene matches. The CDR3 consists of 15 residues. CDR3 in amino acids: CASNPGQGGWAEAFF. DNA of the CDR3: TGCGCCAGCAACCCGGGACAGGGAGGGTGGGCTGAAGCTTTCTTT.

The rearrangement joins TRBV27 to TRBJ2-3; 13 bases are shared with TRBD2. Trimming took 5 bases from V and 6 from J; bases not matched to a gene: 20. Germline CDR1 MNHEY, CDR2 SMNVEV (reference sequence). There are 20 residues in the CDR3. This CDR3 is CASSIRLAGGLAAPPDTQYF. DNA of the CDR3: TGTGCCAGCAGTATCAGACTAGCGGGAGGACTTGCGGCCCCTCCCGATACGCAGTATTTT.

The rearrangement links TRBV30 to TRBJ2-1; D gene uncertain. The CDR3 spans 12 residues. Trimming stripped 0 bases from V and 10 bases from J, with 10 bases between. Germline-derived CDR1 and CDR2 are GTSNPN and SVGIG (reference sequence). For the CDR3, the DNA is TGTGCCTGGAGTGTACCAATACAAGAGCAGTTCTTC. This codes for CAWSVPIQEQFF.

This clone was counted a few times. V usage is TRBV10-3 and J usage is TRBJ1-4; D uncertain. The CDR3 has 13 amino acids. Trimming removed 3 bases at V and 7 bases at J, with 9 bases between. In germline, CDR1 is ENHRY, CDR2 SYGVKD. This chain's CDR3 is CAISDVGSEKLFF. The CDR3 nucleotides read TGTGCCATCAGTGATGTCGGGAGTGAAAAACTGTTTTTT.

The chain recombines TRBV6-1 with TRBJ1-1; D gene unclear. The germline V and J ends were trimmed by 5 bases and 1 base, with 8 bases remaining between them. This CDR3 spans 13 amino acids. Germline V gives CDR1 MNHNS, CDR2 SASEGT. The CDR3 DNA is TGTGCCAGCAGTACACCCCAGAACACTGAAGCTTTCTTT. Its translation is CASSTPQNTEAFF.

V and J are TRBV6-5 and TRBJ2-3; D is unresolved. Germline V gene lookup returns CDR1 MNHEY and CDR2 SVGAGI. V shed 7 bases and J shed 2 bases, with 16 bases lying between them. The CDR3 is 15 residues long. The chain's CDR3 is CASKFEDSHTDTQYF. The DNA of the CDR3 is TGTGCCAGCAAATTCGAGGATAGTCACACAGATACGCAGTATTTT.

V gene TRBV29-1 combines with J gene TRBJ1-1; possible D gene TRBD1, 5 bases. The CDR3 runs 13 residues. Trimming took off 4 bases at V and 0 bases at J, with 9 bases between the two ends. Germline V gene data show CDR1 as SQVTM and CDR2 as ANQGSEA. The CDR3 coding sequence is TGCAGCGTTGGACAGCACTTGAACACTGAAGCTTTCTTT. It specifies CSVGQHLNTEAFF.

This rearrangement joins TRBV7-8 to TRBJ2-7; the D gene is possibly TRBD2 (5 bases). V was shortened by 4 bases and J by 1 base, with 14 bases between the two germline ends. The CDR3 has 15 amino acids. Germline-derived CDR1 and CDR2 are SGHVS and FQNEAQ. The CDR3 region has the DNA TGTGCCAGCAGCTCCCGGACTCCTAGTTCCTACGAGCAGTACTTC. This translates into CASSSRTPSSYEQYF.

J is TRBJ1-3 and V is TRBV4-1, with D possibly being TRBD1 (6 bases). The CDR3 totals 15 residues. With 4 bases removed from V and 3 bases from J, the gap between germline ends came to 13 bases. Germline V gene data show CDR1 as MGHRA and CDR2 as YSYEKL. The CDR3 DNA is TGCGCCAGCAGCCGGTCCAGGGGAAATGGAAACACCATATATTTT. The encoded protein is CASSRSRGNGNTIYF.

CDR3 in amino acids: CASSLTPVAGSGANVLTF. The CDR3 DNA reads TGTGCCAGCAGCTTAACGCCGGTAGCGGGGTCTGGGGCCAACGTCCTGACTTTC. The genes are TRBV7-3 and TRBJ2-6, with TRBD2 matching over 8 bases. Germline loops: CDR1 SGHTA, CDR2 FQGTGA. There are 18 residues in the CDR3. Trimming cost V 0 bases and J 1 base; bases outside gene matches: 5. Full variable domain (rest looked up from reference TRBV7-3 and TRBJ2-6): GAGVSQTPSNKVTEKGKYVELRCDPISGHTALYWYRQSLGQGPEFLIYFQGTGAADDSGLPNDRFFAVRPEGSVSTLKIQRTERGDSAVYLCASSLTPVAGSGANVLTFGAGSRLTVL.